This paragraph reports one TCR beta chain. What this receptor recognizes is not known. No base qualities exist here, and no much larger clone lies one base off it. This sample is drawn from a study of type 1 and type 2 diabetes patients (dated by TCRdb to the mid-2010s). About the investigation overall: Some 10 type 1 diabetes patients, a few type 2 diabetes patients and about 6 nondiabetic controls, all recruited in China, made up the cohort. The study used high-throughput sequencing to profile TCRbeta repertoires and compare individuals with type 1 diabetes, type 2 diabetes and no diabetes. When approximately 21-cycle amplification was compared with 25-cycle amplification, V gene usage looked similar, suggesting that primer efficiencies were similar and PCR bias was random. A total of roughly 19 million paired-end reads was generated across the whole study. Type 2 diabetes patients were used as a disease comparison group for the type 1 diabetes patients. Sequencing of the TCRbeta libraries was paired-end and was performed on Illumina HiSeq 2000 or MiSeq instruments. Across the study, CD4+ and CD8+ T cells were positively selected from PBMCs using CD4 or CD8 MicroBeads on MACS columns.

Inclusive of the bounding cysteine and phenylalanine, the CDR3 is 13 residues long. The entry retains the CDR3 DNA only, 39 bases that are in frame from base 1. From the germline V gene, CDR1 is MDHEN and CDR2 is SYDVKM. A distance of 9 bases separates the germline ends of V and J, which lose 2 bases and 10 bases respectively. The run used an Illumina MiSeq. TCRbeta CDR3 amplification used genomic DNA from the sorted T cell subsets as template. The TCRbeta CDR3 region was amplified by multiplex PCR using 30 forward and 13 reverse primers. PCR products were purified with AMPure XP beads, then indices and adaptors were added in a second roughly 25-cycle PCR. Before sequencing, libraries were gel-purified with the QIAquick Gel Extraction Kit. Turning to the authors' computational methods: Paired-end reads were merged using FLASH and were aligned with IgBLAST to IMGT V, D and J germline references. Reads with below 70% alignment identity to germline references were discarded, and 9.5 million to 14 million reads were retained study-wide. Following IMGT definitions, CDR3 boundaries, reading frame and productivity were assigned. A highly-expanded clone was defined as any clone making up 1% or more of reads, and normalized Shannon entropy served as the measure of diversity. Group differences in Shannon entropy were tested with unpaired two-tailed t-tests. The public sequencing data were trimmed at Q25 with fastp and processed into clonotypes with MiXCR by TCRdb, which kept only in-frame beta chains. CDR3 protein sequences are deduplicated, and each keeps its most common genes and DNA. TCRdb, not the original authors, processed these V and J calls. The table for this sample lists some 250,000 distinct CDR3 sequences; roughly 48% of them were counted only once. The ten largest clones represent roughly 15% of the sample.

Here is what the overall study found, with its caveats: In both CD4+ and CD8+ T cells, type 2 diabetes repertoires were highly diverse and significantly more diverse than type 1 diabetes repertoires. The study groups were not matched for age and gender, which could bias interpretation. Few highly-expanded CD4+ clones, median one, were found in type 2 diabetes patients, accounting for a median roughly 4% of reads. Because only a limited number of T2D and control samples were sequenced, some T1D-only HECs might also appear in more T2D or control samples. Highly correlated V and J gene usage patterns were observed for type 2 diabetes and control samples, with an average of roughly 0.97 between samples.

Every diabetic patient fulfilled standard classification criteria for type 1 or type 2 diabetes, and glucose and C-peptide were evaluated using WHO-recommended methods. Donors with other autoimmune diseases or infections within the previous four weeks were excluded from participation. An approximately 10-milliliter sample of peripheral blood was drawn from every participant. PBMCs were isolated with LymphoPrep density separation. Sequencing was performed on peripheral blood mononuclear cells (PBMCs). This sequence was found in a man younger than 35 with type 2 diabetes. The chain is made from TRBV28 and TRBJ1-6; perhaps TRBD1 is the D gene, with 5 bases matching. The nucleotides are TGTGCCAGCAGTTTAGACAGACTGTCACCCCTCCACTTT. Protein translation: CASSLDRLSPLHF.